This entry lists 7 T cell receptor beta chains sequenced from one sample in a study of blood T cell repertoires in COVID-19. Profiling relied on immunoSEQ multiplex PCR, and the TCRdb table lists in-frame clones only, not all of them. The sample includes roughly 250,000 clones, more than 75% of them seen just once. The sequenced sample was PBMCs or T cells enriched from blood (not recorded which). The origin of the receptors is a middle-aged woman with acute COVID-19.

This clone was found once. The CDR3 region is CSVAGGGEAFF. In nucleotides, the CDR3 is TGCAGCGTTGCAGGAGGGGGCGAAGCTTTCTTT. The rearrangement links TRBV29-1 to TRBJ1-1, with 7 positions matching TRBD1. After removal of 4 bases from V and 8 bases from J, the junction contained 4 bases not matched to a gene. Germline CDR1 SQVTM, CDR2 ANQGSEA. This CDR3 region has 11 residues.

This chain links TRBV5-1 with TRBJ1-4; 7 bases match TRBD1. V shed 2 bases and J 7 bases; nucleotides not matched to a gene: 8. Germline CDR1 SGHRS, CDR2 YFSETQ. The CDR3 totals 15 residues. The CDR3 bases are TGCGCCAGCAGCTTCAGGGGGACCGGGATTGAAAAACTGTTTTTT. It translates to CASSFRGTGIEKLFF. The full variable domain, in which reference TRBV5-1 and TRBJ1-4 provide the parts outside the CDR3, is KAGVTQTPRYLIKTRGQQVTLSCSPISGHRSVSWYQQTPGQGLQFLFEYFSETQRNKGNFPGRFSGRQFSNSRSEMNVSTLELGDSALYLCASSFRGTGIEKLFFGSGTQLSVL.

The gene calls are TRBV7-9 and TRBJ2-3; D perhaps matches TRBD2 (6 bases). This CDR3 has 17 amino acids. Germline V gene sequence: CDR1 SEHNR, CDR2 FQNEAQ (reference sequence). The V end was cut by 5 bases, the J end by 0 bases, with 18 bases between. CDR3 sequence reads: CASSIQMSGGSTDTQYF. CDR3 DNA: TGTGCCAGCAGCATACAGATGAGCGGAGGGAGCACAGATACGCAGTATTTT.

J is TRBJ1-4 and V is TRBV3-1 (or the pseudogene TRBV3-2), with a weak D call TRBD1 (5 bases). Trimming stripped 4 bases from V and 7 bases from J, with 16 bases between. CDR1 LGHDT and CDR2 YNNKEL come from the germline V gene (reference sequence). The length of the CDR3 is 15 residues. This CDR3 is CASSPVPGNSEKLFF. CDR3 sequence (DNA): TGTGCCAGCAGCCCAGTCCCAGGGAACAGTGAAAAACTGTTTTTT.

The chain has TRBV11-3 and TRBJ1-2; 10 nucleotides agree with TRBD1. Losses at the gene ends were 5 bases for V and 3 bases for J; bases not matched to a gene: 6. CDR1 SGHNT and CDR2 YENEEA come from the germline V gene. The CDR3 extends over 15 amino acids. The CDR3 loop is CASSPGQGHDYGYTF. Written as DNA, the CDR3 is TGTGCCAGCAGCCCGGGACAGGGGCATGACTATGGCTACACCTTC.

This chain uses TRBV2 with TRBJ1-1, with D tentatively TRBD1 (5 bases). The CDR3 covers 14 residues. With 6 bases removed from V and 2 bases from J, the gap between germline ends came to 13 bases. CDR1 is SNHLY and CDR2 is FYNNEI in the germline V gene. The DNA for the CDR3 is TGTGCCAGCAGGGGGACGGGGGTTAACACTGAAGCTTTCTTT. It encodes CASRGTGVNTEAFF.

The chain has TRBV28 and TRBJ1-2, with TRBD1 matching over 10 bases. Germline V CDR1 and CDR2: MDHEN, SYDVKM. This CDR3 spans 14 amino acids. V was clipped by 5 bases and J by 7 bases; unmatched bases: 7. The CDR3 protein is CASSRDRGTPGYTF. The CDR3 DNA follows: TGTGCCAGCAGTCGGGACAGGGGAACTCCTGGCTACACCTTC.